The 2 T cell receptor beta chains below all came from one sample that was sequenced in a study of T-cell reconstitution after alpha-beta-depleted transplantation in children (dated by TCRdb to the mid-2010s). The intended sense of this specimen's treatment or condition label: allogeneic hematopoietic cell transplantation with graft depleted of TCRalphabeta T cells and CD19 B cells. Library prep was done by PCR. The sample was run on an Illumina HiSeq 2500. TCR libraries were prepared with molecular barcoding, using unique molecular identifiers to normalize TCRbeta repertoire quantification. TCRdb handled the public reads itself, with Q25 trimming in fastp and clone calling in MiXCR, and kept productive beta chains. Here each entry gathers all rows of one CDR3 protein and keeps the most common genes and DNA. The sample includes 540,000 or so distinct CDR3 sequences, with 20% to 25% observed a single time. The ten largest clones represent 11% to 15% of the sample.

The sequences come from PBMCs, mostly from graft donor cells, collected 360 days after TCRalphabeta/CD19-depleted stem cell transplant. Source of these receptors: a boy younger than two who had a stem cell transplant for acute myeloid leukemia, so the T cells may come from the graft donor.

The chain uses TRBV20-1 and TRBJ2-7; possible D gene TRBD2, 5 bases. The CDR3 consists of 14 residues. Trimming cost V 7 bases and J 1 base, with 17 bases left between them. From germline, CDR1 is DFQATT and CDR2 SNEGSKA (reference sequence). CDR3 sequence: CSVGRRRNSYEQYF. CDR3 coding DNA: TGCAGTGTGGGAAGACGGAGGAATTCCTACGAGCAGTACTTC.

This clonotype has more than one count but fewer than ten. The rearrangement links TRBV5-5 to TRBJ1-2; no clear D. The CDR3 extends over 14 amino acids. Germline values: CDR1 SGHKS, CDR2 YYEKEE (reference sequence). The V gene lost 2 bases and the J gene lost 0 bases, with 8 bases spanning the gap. The CDR3 region has the DNA TGTGCCAGCAGCTTACGGCAGGCTAACTATGGCTACACCTTC. Encoded protein: CASSLRQANYGYTF.